These 29 T cell receptor beta chains were all obtained from the same sample, sequenced in a study of tumor and adjacent non-tumor tissue in lung cancer. This sample's RNA came from whole unsorted tissue. Distant lung tissue was collected more than 3 cm away from the tumor edge. The library came from three nested PCR rounds adapted from ARM-PCR protocols. TCRdb itself ran the multiplex PCR reads through MiXCR, one entry per CDR3 protein. The table shows tens of thousands of distinct CDR3 sequences, with less than 85% occurring only once. The sample comprised distant non-tumor lung tissue. Receptor source: an older man with non-small cell lung cancer.

As to this clonotype: A junction end diverges from the germline sequence, so it may reflect a read error. The genes are TRBV20-1 and TRBJ2-2, with D maybe TRBD2 (6 bases). CDR3 length: 13 amino acids. CDR1 and CDR2 (germline): DFQATT, SNEGSKA (reference sequence). The CDR3 sequence is CSARLALTGGLFF. The CDR3 DNA reads TGCAGTGCTAGACTAGCGTTGACCGGGGGGCTGTTTTTT.

A note on this clonotype: The germline gene is not matched at one end of the junction; a read error may be the cause. V and J are TRBV6-6 and TRBJ1-1; no reliable D call. The CDR3 runs to 12 residues. CDR1 and CDR2 (germline): MNHNY, SVGAGI (reference sequence). For the CDR3, the DNA is TGTCCCAGCAGACTCCCTTACACTGAAGCTTTCTTT. Protein product: CPSRLPYTEAFF.

This clonotype was picked up a small number of times. It may be a read error: a sequence one base away is much more abundant. In DNA, the CDR3 is TGTGCCAGCAGCCAAGTACTAGCGGGAGGCAATGAGCACTTCTTC. Translation: CASSQVLAGGNEHFF. This chain uses TRBV4-2 with TRBJ2-1; TRBD2 agrees at 12 bases. The CDR3 totals 15 residues. Germline CDR1 and CDR2: LGHNA and YNFKEQ.

Regarding this clonotype: A much larger clone is a single base away; this may be a read error. The DNA of the CDR3 is TGTGCCAGAAGCTTTGGGTCCTACAATGAGCAGTTCTTC. Translated, it gives CARSFGSYNEQFF. The V call is TRBV7-8, the J call TRBJ2-1; D not resolved. Germline values: CDR1 SGHVS, CDR2 FQNEAQ. The CDR3 extends over 13 amino acids.

Details on this clonotype: One end of the junction fails to match germline, which may point to a read error. This rearrangement joins TRBV4-1 to TRBJ1-1; D is unclear. This CDR3 spans 16 amino acids. Germline V gene sequence: CDR1 MGHRA, CDR2 YSYEKL. CDR3 DNA sequence: TGCGCCAGCAGCTACCCTCTGCCTGCTATGAACACTGAACCTTTCTTT. Translating gives CASSYPLPAMNTEPFF.

Comment on this clonotype: Since a much larger clone is just one base distant, this may be a read error. The chain has TRBV6-5 and TRBJ1-3, with TRBD1 as a possible D gene (6 bases). The CDR3 totals 14 residues. Per germline, CDR1 MNHEY and CDR2 SVGAGI. CDR3 coding DNA: TGTGCCACCAGTTTGGACAGCTCTGGAAACACCATATATTTT. Its protein product is CATSLDSSGNTIYF.

With regard to this clonotype: A much bigger clone sits one base away, suggesting this may be a read error. The CDR3 sequence is CARTENEKLFF. The DNA of the CDR3 is TGTGCCCGCACCGAAAATGAAAAACTGTTTTTT. The chain joins TRBV6-6 to TRBJ1-4, with unresolved D. This CDR3 contains 11 residues. V lost 11 bases, J lost 5 bases, and 9 bases lay in between. Per germline, CDR1 MNHNY and CDR2 SVGAGI (reference sequence).

Remarks on this clonotype: No conserved phenylalanine or tryptophan ends this CDR3, so it is likely a read error. The chain has TRBV6-6 and TRBJ1-5; 7 bases line up with TRBD1. Germline V gene sequence: CDR1 MNHNY, CDR2 SVGAGI (reference sequence). This CDR3 is 18 amino acids long. With V trimmed by 2 bases and J by 0 bases, 10 bases remained unmatched. The CDR3 DNA sequence: TGTGCCAGCAGTTACCTCGCGTGGGGACAGAGTAGCAATCAGCCCCAGCATTCT. Its protein is CASSYLAWGQSSNQPQHS.

As to this clonotype: The junction departs from the called germline gene at one end, perhaps through a read error. CDR3 nucleotides: TGCAGCATGTCCGACAGGTTCCAAGAGACTCAGTATTTC. Its protein product is CSMSDRFQETQYF. This rearrangement joins TRBV29-1 to TRBJ2-5; perhaps TRBD1 as D (6 bases). The CDR3 contains 13 residues. Germline lookup yields CDR1 SQVTM and CDR2 ANQGSEA. Using reference TRBV29-1 and TRBJ2-5 for the parts outside the CDR3, the full variable domain is SAVISQKPSRDICQRGTSLTIQCQVDSQVTMMFWYRQQPGQSLTLIATANQGSEATYESGFVIDKFPISRPNLTFSTLTVSNMSPEDSSIYLCSMSDRFQETQYFGPGTRLLVL.

This clonotype was picked up a small number of times. The chain joins TRBV6-1 to TRBJ2-3; D call uncertain. The V and J ends lost 2 bases and 15 bases respectively, with 15 bases between them. CDR1 is MNHNS, CDR2 SASEGT, per germline. The CDR3 spans 12 residues. The CDR3 sequence: CASSEYSFKQYF. CDR3 coding DNA: TGTGCCAGCAGTGAATACAGTTTTAAGCAATATTTT.

With regard to this clonotype: Relative to the germline gene, one junction end is altered; a read error may explain this. The gene calls are TRBV11-2 and TRBJ1-2; the match to TRBD1 covers 8 bases. The CDR3 is made up of 14 amino acids. Germline V lookup: CDR1 SGHAT, CDR2 FQNNGV. CDR3 coding DNA: TGTGCCAGCTCGGCGACAGGGGCTAATTATGGCTACACCTTC. It is translated as CASSATGANYGYTF.

Remarks on this clonotype: The junction does not match germline at one end; this may be a read error. The chain is built from TRBV6-5 and TRBJ1-2; D is unclear. This CDR3 spans 13 amino acids. Germline assignment: CDR1 MNHEY and CDR2 SVGAGI. The CDR3, as DNA: TGTGCTAGCATGCGGGCTCCCGGAGCTAGCTACACCTTC. This codes for CASMRAPGASYTF.

This clonotype was counted at least ten times. This sequence joins TRBV12-5 and TRBJ1-4; tentative D call: TRBD1 (5 bases). The CDR3 is 14 residues long. Germline assignment: CDR1 LGHNT and CDR2 FRNRAP. The V end was cut by 2 bases, the J end by 8 bases, with 12 bases between. The CDR3 region is CASGLWGVEEKLFF. The CDR3 coding sequence is TGTGCTAGTGGTTTGTGGGGGGTAGAAGAAAAACTGTTTTTT. Filled out from reference TRBV12-5 and TRBJ1-4, the complete variable domain reads DARVTQTPRHKVTEMGQEVTMRCQPILGHNTVFWYRQTMMQGLELLAYFRNRAPLDDSGMPKDRFSAEMPDATLATLKIQPSEPRDSAVYFCASGLWGVEEKLFFGSGTQLSVL.

The sample holds one count of this clonotype. One end of the junction fails to match germline, which may point to a read error. The V and J genes are TRBV29-1 and TRBJ2-7; 7 bases line up with TRBD1. Germline-derived CDR1 and CDR2 are SQVTM and ANQGSEA. CDR3 length equals 13 residues. CDR3 in amino acids: CSVGQGLGDGQYF. In DNA form, the CDR3 reads TGCAGCGTTGGACAGGGTCTCGGCGACGGGCAATATTTC.

Notes on this clonotype: This could be a read error, since a much larger clone is one nucleotide away. J is TRBJ2-7 and V is TRBV28, with D perhaps TRBD2 (5 bases). Germline loops: CDR1 MDHEN, CDR2 SYDVKM. This CDR3 comprises 13 residues. CDR3 coding DNA: TGTGCCACTTCAGCGGCCCTCTCCTACGGGCAGTACTTC. Amino acid sequence: CATSAALSYGQYF.

The chain carries TRBV11-2 and TRBJ2-5; tentatively, D is TRBD1 or TRBD2 (5 bases each). V was pared by 2 bases and J by 2 bases, with 18 bases between. CDR1 is SGHAT, CDR2 FQNNGV, per germline. The CDR3 is 17 amino acids. The DNA of the CDR3 is TGTGCCAGCAGCTTAACGTTAGCTGGGGGTACTCAAGAGACCCAGTACTTC. Translation gives CASSLTLAGGTQETQYF.

This clonotype was detected only a few times. One base away lies a much larger clone, so this may be a sequencing read error. V is TRBV6-5 and J is TRBJ1-1; 9 nucleotides match TRBD1. In germline, CDR1 is MNHEY, CDR2 SVGAGI. The CDR3 consists of 18 residues. The V segment lost 7 bases and the J segment 3 bases; nucleotides outside the gene matches: 18. The CDR3 nucleotides are TGTGCCAGCATTACAAGAGCCGGGACAGGGATGGGGGACACTGAAGCTTTCTTT. Translating it yields CASITRAGTGMGDTEAFF.

Details on this clonotype: The junction departs from the called germline gene at one end, perhaps through a read error. The CDR3 nucleotides are TGTACCAGCAGCCTGGGGGGGATCGATGACTACACCTTC. This translates into CTSSLGGIDDYTF. The chain is built from TRBV5-4 and TRBJ1-2, with D possibly TRBD1 on 5 matching bases. The germline gives CDR1 SGHNT, CDR2 YYREEE (reference sequence). The CDR3 has 13 amino acids.

In the case of this clonotype: A read error may be the cause here, since a much bigger clone is one base away. The chain recombines TRBV28 with TRBJ2-1, with TRBD2 identical over 7 bases. CDR1 is MDHEN and CDR2 is SYDVKM in the germline V gene. With 5 bases clipped from V and 4 bases from J, the junction kept 8 bases outside the gene matches. CDR3 length: 15 amino acids. CDR3 in amino acids: CASSQAGNRYNEQFF. CDR3 nucleotides: TGTGCCAGCAGTCAAGCGGGAAATCGTTACAATGAGCAGTTCTTC.

Regarding this clonotype: Germline is not matched at one junction end, which may reflect a read error. This chain joins TRBV5-4 and TRBJ1-6, with 7 bases that match TRBD1. The germline V gene encodes CDR1 SGHNT and CDR2 YYREEE (reference sequence). CDR3 length: 14 residues. In nucleotides, the CDR3 is TGTGCCAGCAGCTTGCCACGACAGGGATCACCCCTCCGCTTT. Translating it yields CASSLPRQGSPLRF.

Concerning this clonotype: A junction end diverges from the germline sequence, so it may reflect a read error. The J gene is TRBJ1-4, the V gene TRBV11-2; D is unclear. Germline loops: CDR1 SGHAT, CDR2 FQNNGV. The length of the CDR3 is 15 residues. The chain's CDR3 is CASSLETERKEKLFF. The CDR3 nucleotides read TGTGCCAGTAGCTTAGAAACAGAGCGTAAAGAAAAACTGTTTTTT.

The chain has TRBV11-2 and TRBJ2-2; 13 bases align to TRBD2. The CDR3 totals 19 residues. V was pared by 5 bases and J by 3 bases, with 12 bases of the junction left unmatched. Germline V gene data show CDR1 as SGHAT and CDR2 as FQNNGV. CDR3 sequence reads: CASSPTGALAGGYTGELFF. The DNA of the CDR3 is TGTGCCAGCAGCCCAACCGGCGCACTAGCGGGAGGGTACACCGGGGAGCTGTTTTTT.

This clonotype has a count of ten or more. The gene calls are TRBV5-6 and TRBJ2-7, with D possibly matching TRBD1 (6 bases). V dropped 3 bases and J dropped 5 bases, with 15 bases sitting between them. The germline V gene has CDR1 SGHDT and CDR2 YYEEEE. The CDR3 consists of 14 residues. The CDR3 loop is CASSYGQSVHEQYF. Here the CDR3 DNA reads TGTGCCAGCAGCTATGGACAGTCAGTCCACGAGCAGTACTTC.

Ten or more counts support this clonotype. The chain combines TRBV12-3 or TRBV12-4 with TRBJ2-5; the D is unclear. This CDR3 comprises 14 residues. V lost 6 bases and J 2 bases, leaving 13 bases between the germline ends. CDR3 region: CASSVLEIQETQYF. CDR3 in DNA: TGTGCCAGCAGCGTATTAGAGATACAAGAGACCCAGTACTTC.

A note on this clonotype: At one of its ends the junction is not consistent with the germline gene, which may arise from a read error. This chain uses TRBV5-6 with TRBJ2-7; D is perhaps TRBD1 (5 bases). CDR1 and CDR2 from the germline V gene are SGHDT and YYEEEE. This CDR3 comprises 15 residues. CDR3 coding DNA: TGTGCCAGCGGCTTGGAGCACCAGGGCTCCCACGAGCAGTACTTC. It is translated as CASGLEHQGSHEQYF.

The chain's CDR3 is CASSSDRSDSSYNEQFF. Written as DNA, the CDR3 is TGTGCCAGTAGTTCAGACAGGTCAGATAGCTCCTACAATGAGCAGTTCTTC. The chain uses TRBV19 and TRBJ2-1; perhaps TRBD1 as D (6 bases). The CDR3 has 17 residues. The ends were cut back, 5 bases at V and 0 bases at J, with 17 bases in the middle. Looked up from germline, CDR1 is LNHDA and CDR2 is SQIVND (reference sequence).

Comment on this clonotype: Mismatch with germline at one junction end may stem from a read error. The chain links TRBV10-2 to TRBJ2-7; the D is unclear. CDR3 length equals 14 residues. Germline assignment: CDR1 WSHSY and CDR2 SAAADI. CDR3 region: CSSRQAGTRDEQYF. CDR3 coding DNA: TGCTCCAGCAGGCAAGCCGGAACTCGGGACGAGCAGTACTTC.

This chain uses TRBV11-2 with TRBJ2-2; tentative D call: TRBD1 (6 bases). CDR1 SGHAT and CDR2 FQNNGV come from the germline V gene. V was pared by 7 bases and J by 6 bases, with 18 bases between. This CDR3 is built from 15 residues. The CDR3 nucleotides read TGTGCCAGCACCTTGGGCACAGGGCTTGCCGGGGAGCTGTTTTTT. Amino acids: CASTLGTGLAGELFF.

The chain links TRBV4-2 to TRBJ2-3; no reliable D call. This CDR3 comprises 16 residues. CDR1 and CDR2 (germline): LGHNA, YNFKEQ. Trimming pared 7 bases from V and 2 bases from J, leaving 19 bases between. The CDR3 nucleotides read TGTGCCAGCATCCACGCCAGCGATCCGCTCACAGATACGCAGTATTTT. As protein: CASIHASDPLTDTQYF.